What follows are 12 T cell receptor beta chains derived from one specimen sequenced in a study of stem cell transplantation in POMP-related autoinflammatory disease. Produced via immunoSEQ multiplex PCR; TCRdb's table is partial and in-frame only. The data hold over 60,000 clones, with about nine tenths observed a single time. The material was CD4+ T cells from PBMCs, obtained after stem cell transplantation. These receptors were obtained from a human patient with POMP-related autoinflammation and immune dysregulation (PRAID). T cells may partly derive from the graft donor.

This chain connects TRBV27 to TRBJ2-1, with D possibly being TRBD1 or TRBD2 (5 bases each). The CDR3 sequence is 15 residues long. The germline CDR1 and CDR2 sequences are MNHEY and SMNVEV (reference sequence). With 2 bases removed from V and 0 bases from J, the gap between germline ends came to 8 bases. The CDR3 reads CASSLAGSSYNEQFF. The CDR3 DNA sequence: TGTGCCAGCAGTTTAGCAGGGAGCTCCTACAATGAGCAGTTCTTC.

The J gene is TRBJ1-2, the V gene TRBV27; TRBD1 matches at 7 bases. The junction had 8 bases not matched to a gene; V was cut back by 7 bases and J by 0 bases. The CDR3 consists of 15 residues. The germline CDR1 and CDR2 sequences are MNHEY and SMNVEV (reference sequence). CDR3 sequence (DNA): TGTGCCAGCACCTCACAGGGGTTAGCTAACTATGGCTACACCTTC. It yields the protein CASTSQGLANYGYTF.

The chain uses TRBV7-2 and TRBJ2-5; either TRBD1 or TRBD2 may supply D (5 bases each). Looked up from germline, CDR1 is SGHTA and CDR2 is FQGNSA. This CDR3 has 14 amino acids. Trimming shortened V by 1 base and J by 4 bases, and 10 bases separated the two germline ends. The CDR3 coding sequence is TGTGCCAGCAGCTTAGGGGGGACGGGAGAGACCCAGTACTTC. Its protein is CASSLGGTGETQYF.

V usage is TRBV6-1 and J usage is TRBJ1-1; D is possibly TRBD1 (6 bases). Germline V lookup: CDR1 MNHNS, CDR2 SASEGT. Trimming left V 0 bases short and J 3 bases short, with 11 bases between. This CDR3 comprises 15 residues. CDR3 protein: CASSEAGGRDTEAFF. CDR3 bases: TGTGCCAGCAGTGAAGCGGGGGGGCGGGACACTGAAGCTTTCTTT.

This clone was counted once. The rearrangement joins TRBV5-1 to TRBJ2-1; 10 bases align to TRBD1. CDR1 is SGHRS and CDR2 is YFSETQ in the germline V gene. CDR3 length: 15 amino acids. J lost 6 bases, V lost 4 bases, and 7 bases had no gene match. CDR3 sequence: CASSRGDRGLNEQFF. The CDR3 DNA is TGCGCCAGCAGCCGGGGGGACAGGGGCCTCAATGAGCAGTTCTTC. The variable domain in full, completed from reference TRBV5-1 and TRBJ2-1, reads KAGVTQTPRYLIKTRGQQVTLSCSPISGHRSVSWYQQTPGQGLQFLFEYFSETQRNKGNFPGRFSGRQFSNSRSEMNVSTLELGDSALYLCASSRGDRGLNEQFFGPGTRLTVL.

The rearrangement uses TRBV11-2 and TRBJ1-1; 7 positions agree with TRBD1. With 5 bases clipped from V and 3 bases from J, the junction kept 15 bases outside the gene matches. CDR1 SGHAT and CDR2 FQNNGV come from the germline V gene. The CDR3 runs 17 residues. DNA for the CDR3: TGTGCCAGCAGCCCTCTTATGAAGGGGGCGCGGGACACTGAAGCTTTCTTT. As protein: CASSPLMKGARDTEAFF. The variable domain in full, with the rest retrieved from reference TRBV11-2 and TRBJ1-1, is EAGVAQSPRYKIIEKRQSVAFWCNPISGHATLYWYQQILGQGPKLLIQFQNNGVVDDSQLPKDRFSAERLKGVDSTLKIQPAKLEDSAVYLCASSPLMKGARDTEAFFGQGTRLTVV.

The CDR3 spells CASSEALAGVEQYF. As DNA, the CDR3 is TGTGCCAGCAGTGAAGCGCTAGCGGGAGTCGAGCAGTACTTC. This chain links TRBV6-1 with TRBJ2-7; 10 bases match TRBD2. The germline V gene has CDR1 MNHNS and CDR2 SASEGT. With V trimmed by 0 bases and J by 6 bases, 2 bases remained unmatched. This CDR3 has 14 amino acids.

V usage is TRBV7-9 and J usage is TRBJ2-5; no reliable D call. CDR1 is SEHNR and CDR2 is FQNEAQ in the germline V gene (reference sequence). The CDR3 is made up of 14 amino acids. V was cut by 1 base and J by 2 bases, with 8 bases left in between. CDR3 amino acids: CASSLGQIQETQYF. The CDR3 DNA is TGTGCCAGCAGCTTAGGGCAGATACAAGAGACCCAGTACTTC.

V gene TRBV28 combines with J gene TRBJ1-2; D is possibly TRBD1 (5 bases). The V end was cut by 3 bases, the J end by 6 bases, with 11 bases between. CDR1 and CDR2 from the germline V gene are MDHEN and SYDVKM. This CDR3 region has 13 residues. CDR3 residues: CASSFGRENGYTF. Here the CDR3 DNA reads TGTGCCAGCAGTTTCGGCAGGGAGAATGGCTACACCTTC.

The chain employs TRBV5-6 and TRBJ1-5; 7 bases are shared with TRBD1. V shed 4 bases and J 7 bases; nucleotides not matched to a gene: 5. Germline CDR1 reads SGHDT; CDR2 reads YYEEEE. This CDR3 contains 13 residues. CDR3 in amino acids: CASSPGTDQPQHF. As DNA, the CDR3 is TGTGCCAGCAGCCCAGGGACAGACCAGCCCCAGCATTTT.

The rearrangement uses TRBV5-6 and TRBJ2-5; the D gene could be TRBD1 or TRBD2 (5 bases each). Between the trimmed V and J ends, which lost 2 bases and 0 bases, there was a span of 14 bases. The CDR3 contains 16 residues. Germline loops: CDR1 SGHDT, CDR2 YYEEEE. The CDR3 loop reads CASSLDWGTYQETQYF. CDR3 sequence (DNA): TGTGCCAGCAGCTTAGATTGGGGGACCTACCAAGAGACCCAGTACTTC.

The V gene is TRBV2, the J gene TRBJ2-2, with 9 nucleotides matching TRBD1. The trim removed 6 bases at V and 6 bases at J, leaving 5 bases unmatched. This CDR3 has 14 residues. CDR1 and CDR2 from the germline V gene are SNHLY and FYNNEI. DNA for the CDR3: TGTGCCAGCAGCGGCAGGACAGGGGCCGGGGAGCTGTTTTTT. This codes for CASSGRTGAGELFF.